This record covers a single T cell receptor beta chain. The V gene lost 4 bases and the J gene lost 4 bases, with 17 bases spanning the gap. The V gene's germline CDR1 is SGDLS and CDR2 YYNGEE. The CDR3 loop spans 15 amino acids. The data belong to a study of T cell responses to AZD1222 COVID-19 vaccine. The assay was immunoSEQ multiplex PCR, and TCRdb's table has in-frame clones only and misses some. This table holds about 140,000 clones. The TCR comes from an adult in good health. The source material was peripheral blood. The rearrangement joins TRBV9 to TRBJ1-2, with D perhaps TRBD1 (5 bases). The CDR3, as DNA: TGTGCCAGCAGCCCTACCGGGGGGTATGGCTATGGCTACACCTTC. It specifies CASSPTGGYGYGYTF. Variable domain in full (rest from reference TRBV9 and TRBJ1-2): DSGVTQTPKHLITATGQRVTLRCSPRSGDLSVYWYQQSLDQGLQFLIQYYNGEERAKGNILERFSAQQFPDLHSELNLSSLELGDSALYFCASSPTGGYGYGYTFGSGTRLTVV.